The clone carrying this T cell receptor beta chain was seen a handful of times. Every patient had bone marrow sampled while the disease was active. The record originates from a study of read filtering for tumor transcriptome and immune sequencing. From 350 to 500 ng of RNA, a library with molecular barcoded alpha/delta and beta/gamma adaptors was made. MiXCR, run by TCRdb on the reads, gives a single entry per CDR3 protein. The sample lists about 57,000 distinct CDR3 sequences; more than 20% were seen once. Germline trimming cut 4 bases from V and 0 bases from J; bases unmatched to any gene: 4. Germline V gene data show CDR1 as LGHDT and CDR2 as YNNKEL (reference sequence). This CDR3 is built from 16 residues.

This TCR was recovered from a donor at least 40 years old with multiple myeloma. The sample taken for sequencing was a population of CD138-negative cells sorted from bone marrow. The gene calls are TRBV3-1 and TRBJ2-3, with 10 bases aligning to TRBD2. CDR3 DNA: TGTGCCAGCAGCCCTAGCGGGAGCGCTAGCACAGATACGCAGTATTTT. Translated: CASSPSGSASTDTQYF.